Listed below are T cell receptor beta chains from one sample, sequenced in a study of blood T cell repertoires in COVID-19. TCRdb keeps only in-frame clones here, not all; method: immunoSEQ multiplex PCR. The data hold a few hundred thousand clones, with more than 80% observed a single time. The specimen sequenced was peripheral blood. The receptor source for this set is a man aged 35 to 55 with acute or convalescent COVID-19. Both conserved end residues are part of each CDR3. A D gene is named only where the DNA matches it firmly. Some rows have no size entry. The others give once, few or many, or a class for an expanded clone.

D gene	clone size	V gene	J gene	CDR3 protein	CDR3 DNA
TRBD1	NA	TRBV2	TRBJ2-6	CASSGVRGQAGANVLTF	TGTGCCAGCAGTGGGGTCAGGGGGCAAGCTGGGGCCAACGTCCTGACTTTC
NA	NA	TRBV9	TRBJ2-2	CASSVVPTHGYTGELFF	TGTGCCAGCAGCGTAGTTCCGACTCACGGCTATACCGGGGAGCTGTTTTTT
TRBD2	NA	TRBV6-5	TRBJ2-5	CASRTSGRETQYF	TGTGCCAGCCGGACTAGCGGGAGAGAGACCCAGTACTTC
TRBD2	NA	TRBV5-1	TRBJ2-7	CASSSGTSISYEQYF	TGCGCCAGCAGCTCCGGGACTAGCATTTCGTACGAGCAGTACTTC
TRBD2	many	TRBV2	TRBJ2-5	CATRGGRAGETQYF	TGTGCCACACGGGGAGGGAGGGCCGGAGAGACCCAGTACTTC
TRBD1	NA	TRBV5-1	TRBJ1-1	CASSLAVRGDTEAFF	TGCGCCAGCAGCTTGGCCGTCAGGGGGGACACTGAAGCTTTCTTT
NA	NA	TRBV20-1	TRBJ2-7	CSASDGTTYEQYF	TGCAGTGCCAGTGATGGCACGACCTACGAGCAGTACTTC
TRBD1	NA	TRBV6-4	TRBJ2-3	CASSDTGGHTDTQYF	TGTGCCAGCAGTGACACAGGGGGGCACACAGATACGCAGTATTTT
TRBD2	NA	TRBV19	TRBJ2-5	CASSPGLAGAQYF	TGTGCCAGTAGTCCGGGACTAGCGGGAGCCCAGTACTTC
NA	NA	TRBV7-9	TRBJ2-7	CASSLTAYEQYF	TGTGCCAGCAGCTTAACAGCCTACGAGCAGTACTTC
NA	NA	TRBV27	TRBJ1-2	CASSLAGSNYGYTF	TGTGCCAGCAGTTTAGCAGGTTCTAACTATGGCTACACCTTC
NA	NA	TRBV7-9	TRBJ2-3	CASSPYGDTQYF	TGTGCCAGCAGCCCCTACGGAGATACGCAGTATTTT
NA	NA	TRBV4-1	TRBJ1-5	CASSQDEGSGQPQHF	TGCGCCAGCAGCCAAGACGAGGGAAGCGGTCAGCCCCAGCATTTT
NA	NA	TRBV7-9	TRBJ2-1	CASSVGSSYNEQFF	TGTGCCAGCAGCGTCGGGAGCTCCTACAATGAGCAGTTCTTC
NA	NA	TRBV20-1	TRBJ2-7	CSASSEAPTYEQYF	TGCAGTGCTAGTTCTGAGGCTCCAACCTACGAGCAGTACTTC
NA	NA	TRBV5-1	TRBJ2-5	CASSLALGETQYF	TGCGCCAGCAGCTTGGCCCTCGGGGAGACCCAGTACTTC
TRBD1	few	TRBV28	TRBJ1-5	CASREDRGKNQPQHF	TGTGCCAGCAGGGAGGACAGGGGAAAAAATCAGCCCCAGCATTTT
NA	NA	TRBV29-1	TRBJ1-1	CSVVAGNTEAFF	TGCAGCGTTGTTGCGGGGAACACTGAAGCTTTCTTT
NA	NA	TRBV28	TRBJ1-3	CASTEGLSGNTIYF	TGTGCCAGCACGGAGGGCCTCTCTGGAAACACCATATATTTT
TRBD1	NA	TRBV14	TRBJ2-1	CASSHRDSYNEQFF	TGTGCCAGCAGCCACCGGGACAGTTACAATGAGCAGTTCTTC
TRBD1	once	TRBV14	TRBJ1-2	CASSKQGFRNGYTF	TGTGCCAGCAGCAAACAGGGGTTTCGGAATGGCTACACCTTC
NA	NA	TRBV19	TRBJ1-2	CASSISGVSGYTF	TGTGCCAGTAGTATTTCCGGGGTTAGTGGCTACACCTTC
NA	NA	TRBV4-1	TRBJ2-7	CASSHDGQAPDHF	TGCGCCAGCAGCCATGATGGGCAGGCCCCTGATCACTTC
TRBD2	NA	TRBV7-2	TRBJ2-1	CASSLEGGGSGEQFF	TGTGCCAGCAGCTTAGAGGGCGGGGGGAGTGGTGAGCAGTTCTTC
NA	once	TRBV19	TRBJ1-1	CASSITSDSEAFF	TGTGCCAGTAGTATCACGTCAGATTCTGAAGCTTTCTTT
NA	few	TRBV28	TRBJ1-5	CASRSTLVGNQPQHF	TGTGCCAGCAGGTCAACGCTGGTCGGGAATCAGCCCCAGCATTTT
TRBD1	NA	TRBV27	TRBJ1-1	CASSPRSRGLDTEAFF	TGTGCCAGCAGCCCCCGGAGCAGGGGGCTGGACACTGAAGCTTTCTTT
NA	NA	TRBV6-6	TRBJ1-5	CASSYYTNNQPQHF	TGTGCCAGCAGTTACTATACTAATAATCAGCCCCAGCATTTT
TRBD1	once	TRBV30	TRBJ1-2	CAWSGQPGYTF	TGTGCCTGGTCGGGACAGCCCGGCTACACCTTC
NA	NA	TRBV6-5	TRBJ2-2	CASSYLHYTGELFF	TGTGCCAGCAGTTACTTACATTACACCGGGGAGCTGTTTTTT
NA	NA	TRBV13	TRBJ1-1	CASSRLSQGGAEAFF	TGTGCCAGCAGCCGTTTATCACAGGGCGGCGCTGAAGCTTTCTTT
NA	NA	TRBV5-1	TRBJ2-3	CASSLDSASTDTQYF	TGCGCCAGCAGCCTAGACAGCGCTAGCACAGATACGCAGTATTTT
NA	few	TRBV25-1	TRBJ1-1	CASSETWAGEAFF	TGTGCCAGCAGTGAAACTTGGGCAGGTGAAGCTTTCTTT
TRBD1	many	TRBV6-4	TRBJ2-1	CASSDSGGTGQDEQFF	TGTGCCAGCAGTGACTCTGGAGGGACAGGTCAAGATGAGCAGTTCTTC
NA	once	TRBV28	TRBJ2-5	CASSDTGGGETQYF	TGTGCCAGCAGTGATACGGGGGGCGGAGAGACCCAGTACTTC
TRBD2	NA	TRBV6-4	TRBJ2-3	CASSDEAGGGDTQYF	TGTGCCAGCAGTGACGAAGCGGGAGGAGGGGATACGCAGTATTTT
NA	NA	TRBV7-8	TRBJ1-2	CASSFGAGANYGYTF	TGTGCCAGCAGCTTTGGGGCAGGGGCTAACTATGGCTACACCTTC